The present entry profiles one T cell receptor beta chain with its context. These data belong to a study of blood T cell repertoires in COVID-19. Study summary: Both acute and convalescent COVID-19 samples were obtained from the United States, Italy and Spain. T cells, B-cell-depleted T cells, or PBMCs supplied cDNA or gDNA.

The CDR3 covers 15 residues. Trimming shortened V by 6 bases and J by 3 bases, and 15 bases separated the two germline ends. CDR1 is SGHRS and CDR2 is YFSETQ in the germline V gene. How the authors handled the data: Reference gene primer amplification gave estimated nucleated cell counts. The protocol was immunoSEQ multiplex PCR, while the TCRdb copy is restricted to in-frame clones and leaves out a portion. V and J calls and clone size are those listed in that table; D and trimming were worked out from the DNA. The sample has roughly 100,000 clones, around 90% seen once. This clonotype was obtained from a woman in her 70s with acute or convalescent COVID-19. This chain uses TRBV5-1 with TRBJ2-2, with D tentatively TRBD1 (6 bases). The sequencing input was peripheral blood. This chain's CDR3 is CASTSRDTYTGELFF. CDR3 nucleotides: TGCGCCAGCACCTCCCGGGACACGTACACCGGGGAGCTGTTTTTT.